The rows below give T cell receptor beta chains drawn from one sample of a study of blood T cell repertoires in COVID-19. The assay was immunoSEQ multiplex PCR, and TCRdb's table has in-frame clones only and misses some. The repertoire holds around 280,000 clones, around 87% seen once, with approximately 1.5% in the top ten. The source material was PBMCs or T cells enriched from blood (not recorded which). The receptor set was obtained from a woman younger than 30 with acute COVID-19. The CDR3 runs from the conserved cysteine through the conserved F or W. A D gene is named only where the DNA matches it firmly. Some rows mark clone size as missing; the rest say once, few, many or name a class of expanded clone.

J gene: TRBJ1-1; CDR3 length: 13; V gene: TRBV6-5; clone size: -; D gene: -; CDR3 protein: CASSRTGSTEAFF; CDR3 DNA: TGTGCCAGCAGCCGCACTGGGAGCACTGAAGCTTTCTTT
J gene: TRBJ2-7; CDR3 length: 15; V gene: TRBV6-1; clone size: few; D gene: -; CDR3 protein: CASSEVRQGSGEQYF; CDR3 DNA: TGTGCCAGCAGTGAAGTGCGCCAGGGGTCGGGAGAGCAGTACTTC
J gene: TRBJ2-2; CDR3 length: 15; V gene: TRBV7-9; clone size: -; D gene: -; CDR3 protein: CASSLGQGGAGELFF; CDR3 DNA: TGTGCCAGCAGCTTAGGGCAGGGGGGAGCCGGGGAGCTGTTTTTT
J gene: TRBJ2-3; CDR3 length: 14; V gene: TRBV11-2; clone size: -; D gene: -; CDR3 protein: CASSLDRAPDTQYF; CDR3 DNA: TGTGCCAGCAGCTTAGACAGGGCCCCAGATACGCAGTATTTT
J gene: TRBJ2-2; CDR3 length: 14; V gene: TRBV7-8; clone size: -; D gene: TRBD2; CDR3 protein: CASSFRGLGGELFF; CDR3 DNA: TGTGCCAGCAGCTTTCGGGGACTAGGCGGGGAGCTGTTTTTT
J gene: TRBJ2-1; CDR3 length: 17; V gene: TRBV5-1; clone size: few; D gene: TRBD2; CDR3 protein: CASSLGGGTSSYNEQFF; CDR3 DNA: TGCGCCAGCAGCTTGGGAGGGGGGACTAGCTCCTACAATGAGCAGTTCTTC
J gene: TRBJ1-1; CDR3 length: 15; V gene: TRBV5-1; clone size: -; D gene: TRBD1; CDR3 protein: CASSLARGTQDEAFF; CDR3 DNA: TGCGCCAGCAGCTTGGCCAGGGGGACCCAGGATGAAGCTTTCTTT
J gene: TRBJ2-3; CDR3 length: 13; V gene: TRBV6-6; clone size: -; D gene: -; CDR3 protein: CASSPGPEGTQYF; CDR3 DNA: TGTGCCAGCAGTCCTGGTCCGGAGGGTACGCAGTATTTT
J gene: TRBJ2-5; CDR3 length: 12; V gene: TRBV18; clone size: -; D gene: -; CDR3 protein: CASSPTKETQYF; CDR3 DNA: TGTGCCAGCTCACCAACAAAAGAGACCCAGTACTTC
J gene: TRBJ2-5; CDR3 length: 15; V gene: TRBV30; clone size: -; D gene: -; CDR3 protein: CAWRGLGIPQETQYF; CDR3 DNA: TGTGCCTGGAGGGGACTGGGCATCCCCCAAGAGACCCAGTACTTC
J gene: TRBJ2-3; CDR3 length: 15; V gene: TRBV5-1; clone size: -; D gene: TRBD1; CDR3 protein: CASSPGQVNTDTQYF; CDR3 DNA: TGCGCCAGCAGCCCGGGACAGGTTAACACAGATACGCAGTATTTT
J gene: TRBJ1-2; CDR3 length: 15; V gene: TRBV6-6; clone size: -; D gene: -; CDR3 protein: CASRHRVSLPHGYTF; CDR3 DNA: TGTGCCAGCAGACACAGGGTCTCCCTGCCACATGGCTACACCTTC
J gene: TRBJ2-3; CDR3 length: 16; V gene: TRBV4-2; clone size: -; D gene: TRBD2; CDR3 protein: CASSPGGALGTDTQYF; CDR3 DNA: TGTGCCAGCAGCCCCGGGGGGGCACTTGGGACAGATACGCAGTATTTT
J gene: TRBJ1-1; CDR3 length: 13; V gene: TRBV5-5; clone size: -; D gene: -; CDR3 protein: CASSLGQPDEAFF; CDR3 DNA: TGTGCCAGCAGCCTAGGACAGCCGGATGAAGCTTTCTTT
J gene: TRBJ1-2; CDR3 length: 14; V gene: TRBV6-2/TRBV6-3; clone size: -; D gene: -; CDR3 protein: CASSYLAASLGYTF; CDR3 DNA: TGTGCCAGCAGTTATTTGGCGGCCTCGCTTGGCTACACCTTC
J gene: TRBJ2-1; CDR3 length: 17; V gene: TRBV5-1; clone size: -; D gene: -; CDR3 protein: CASSSETGSSAYNEQFF; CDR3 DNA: TGCGCCAGCAGCTCGGAAACAGGGAGTTCCGCCTACAATGAGCAGTTCTTC
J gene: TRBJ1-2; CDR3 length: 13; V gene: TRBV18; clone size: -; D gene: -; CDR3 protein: CASTTPTGNGYTF; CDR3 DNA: TGTGCCAGCACAACCCCCACAGGGAATGGCTACACCTTC
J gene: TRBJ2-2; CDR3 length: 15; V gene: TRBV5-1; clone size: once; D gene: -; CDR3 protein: CASSLISTNTGELFF; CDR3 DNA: TGCGCCAGCAGCTTGATTTCCACGAACACCGGGGAGCTGTTTTTT
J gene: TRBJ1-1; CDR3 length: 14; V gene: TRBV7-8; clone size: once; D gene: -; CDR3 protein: CASSPFRGNTEAFF; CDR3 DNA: TGTGCCAGCAGCCCGTTCCGGGGTAACACTGAAGCTTTCTTT
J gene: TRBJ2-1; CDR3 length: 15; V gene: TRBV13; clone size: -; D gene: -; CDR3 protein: CASSLRQVSYNEQFF; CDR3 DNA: TGTGCCAGCAGCCTACGACAGGTCTCCTACAATGAGCAGTTCTTC
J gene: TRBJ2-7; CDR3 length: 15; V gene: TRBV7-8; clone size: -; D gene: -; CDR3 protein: CASSSAPMGVYEQYF; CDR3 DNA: TGTGCCAGCAGCTCCGCACCCATGGGCGTCTACGAGCAGTACTTC
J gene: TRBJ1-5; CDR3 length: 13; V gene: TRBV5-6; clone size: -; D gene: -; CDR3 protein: CASSFGGNQPQHF; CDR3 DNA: TGTGCCAGCAGCTTCGGGGGTAACCAGCCCCAGCATTTT
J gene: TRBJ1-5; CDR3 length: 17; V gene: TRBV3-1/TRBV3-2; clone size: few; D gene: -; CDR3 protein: CASSQVPGAGVNQPQHF; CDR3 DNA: TGTGCCAGCAGCCAAGTTCCAGGGGCGGGGGTTAATCAGCCCCAGCATTTT
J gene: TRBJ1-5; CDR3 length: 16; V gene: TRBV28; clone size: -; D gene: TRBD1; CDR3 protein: CASSSRGDGVNQPQHF; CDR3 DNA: TGTGCCAGCAGTTCCAGGGGGGACGGGGTAAATCAGCCCCAGCATTTT
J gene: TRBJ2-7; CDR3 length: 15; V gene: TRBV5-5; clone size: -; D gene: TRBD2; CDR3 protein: CASSLKAGDNYEQYF; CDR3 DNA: TGTGCCAGCAGCTTGAAAGCGGGAGATAACTACGAGCAGTACTTC
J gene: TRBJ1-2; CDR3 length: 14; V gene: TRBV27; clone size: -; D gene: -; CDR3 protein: CASSLGQSNYGYTF; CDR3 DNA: TGTGCCAGCAGTTTAGGACAGTCTAACTATGGCTACACCTTC
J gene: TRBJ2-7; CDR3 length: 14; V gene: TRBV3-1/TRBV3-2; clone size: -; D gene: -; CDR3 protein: CASSRQVDSYEQYF; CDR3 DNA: TGTGCCAGCAGCCGGCAAGTTGACAGCTACGAGCAGTACTTC
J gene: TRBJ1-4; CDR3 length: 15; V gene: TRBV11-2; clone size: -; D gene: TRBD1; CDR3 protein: CASSPRDRGPEKLFF; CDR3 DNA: TGTGCCAGCAGCCCCCGGGACAGGGGGCCTGAAAAACTGTTTTTT
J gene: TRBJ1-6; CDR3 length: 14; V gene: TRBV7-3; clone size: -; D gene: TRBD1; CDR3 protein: CASSLGTANSPLHF; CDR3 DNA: TGTGCCAGCAGCTTAGGGACAGCTAATTCACCCCTCCACTTT
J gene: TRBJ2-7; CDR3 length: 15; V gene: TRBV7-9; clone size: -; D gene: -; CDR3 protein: CASSLGFGSPYEQYF; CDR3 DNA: TGTGCCAGCAGCTTAGGGTTCGGGAGTCCCTACGAGCAGTACTTC
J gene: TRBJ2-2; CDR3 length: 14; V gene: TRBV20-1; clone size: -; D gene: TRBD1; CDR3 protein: CSASPQGAIGELFF; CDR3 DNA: TGCAGTGCTAGTCCGCAGGGGGCAATCGGGGAGCTGTTTTTT
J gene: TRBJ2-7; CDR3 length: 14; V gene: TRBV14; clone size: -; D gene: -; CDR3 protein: CASSQRGHGYEQYF; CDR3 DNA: TGTGCCAGCAGCCAACGGGGTCATGGGTACGAGCAGTACTTC
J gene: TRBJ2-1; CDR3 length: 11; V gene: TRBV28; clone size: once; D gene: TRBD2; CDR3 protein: CASRTGLGQFF; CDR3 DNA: TGTGCCAGCAGGACCGGACTAGGACAGTTCTTC
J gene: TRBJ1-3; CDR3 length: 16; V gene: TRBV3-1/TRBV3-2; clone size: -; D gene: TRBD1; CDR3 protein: CASSQDVGTGLYTIYF; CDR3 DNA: TGTGCCAGCAGCCAAGATGTCGGGACAGGGTTGTACACCATATATTTT
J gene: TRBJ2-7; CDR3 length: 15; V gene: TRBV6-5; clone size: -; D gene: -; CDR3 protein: CASSYSRARASEQYF; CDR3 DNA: TGTGCCAGCAGTTACTCGCGGGCACGGGCTTCCGAGCAGTACTTC
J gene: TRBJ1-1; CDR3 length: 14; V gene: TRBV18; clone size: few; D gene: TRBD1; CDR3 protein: CASSRQGMYTEAFF; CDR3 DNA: TGTGCCAGCTCACGACAGGGTATGTACACTGAAGCTTTCTTT
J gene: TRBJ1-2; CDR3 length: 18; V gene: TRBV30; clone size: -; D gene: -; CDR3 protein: CAWRSYLWYIVEGDGYTF; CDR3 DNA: TGTGCCTGGAGGAGTTACTTGTGGTATATAGTTGAGGGTGATGGCTACACCTTC
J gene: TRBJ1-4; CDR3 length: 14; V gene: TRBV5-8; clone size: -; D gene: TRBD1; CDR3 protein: CASRKTGLNEKLFF; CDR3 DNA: TGTGCCAGCAGAAAGACAGGGCTGAATGAAAAACTGTTTTTT
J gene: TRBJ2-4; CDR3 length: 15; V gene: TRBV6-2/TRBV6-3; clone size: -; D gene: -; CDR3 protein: CASSSARAWENIQYF; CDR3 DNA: TGTGCCAGCAGCAGCGCCCGAGCGTGGGAAAACATTCAGTACTTC
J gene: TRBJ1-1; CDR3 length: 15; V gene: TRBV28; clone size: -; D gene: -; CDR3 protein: CASSLWRAMNTEAFF; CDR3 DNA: TGTGCCAGCAGTTTATGGAGGGCCATGAACACTGAAGCTTTCTTT
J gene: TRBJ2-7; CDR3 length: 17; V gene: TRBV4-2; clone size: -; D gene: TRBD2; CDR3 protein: CASSPRAPVAGAYEQYF; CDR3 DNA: TGTGCCAGCAGCCCCAGGGCCCCAGTAGCGGGAGCCTACGAGCAGTACTTC
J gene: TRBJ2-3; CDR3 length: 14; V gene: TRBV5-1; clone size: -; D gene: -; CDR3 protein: CASSFFRQQDTQYF; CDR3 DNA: TGCGCCAGCAGCTTTTTTCGCCAACAAGATACGCAGTATTTT
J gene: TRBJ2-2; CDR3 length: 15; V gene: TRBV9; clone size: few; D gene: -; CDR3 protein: CASSVAGTSEEELFF; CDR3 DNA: TGTGCCAGCAGCGTAGCTGGGACATCCGAGGAGGAGCTGTTTTTT
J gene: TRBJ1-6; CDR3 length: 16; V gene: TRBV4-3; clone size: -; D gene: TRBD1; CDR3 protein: CASSQDPDRGNSPLHF; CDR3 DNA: TGCGCCAGCAGCCAAGACCCGGACAGGGGGAATTCACCCCTCCACTTT
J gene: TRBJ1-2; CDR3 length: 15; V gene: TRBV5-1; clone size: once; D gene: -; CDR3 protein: CASSPTGTGDGGYTF; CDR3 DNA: TGCGCCAGCAGCCCCACCGGGACGGGAGATGGAGGCTACACCTTC
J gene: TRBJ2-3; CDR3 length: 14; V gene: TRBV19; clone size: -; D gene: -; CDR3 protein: CASSITYSTDTQYF; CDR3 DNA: TGTGCCAGTAGTATAACCTACAGCACAGATACGCAGTATTTT
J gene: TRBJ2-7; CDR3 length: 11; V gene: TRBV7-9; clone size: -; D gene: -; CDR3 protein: CASSPFYEQYF; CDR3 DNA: TGTGCCAGCAGCCCCTTCTACGAGCAGTACTTC
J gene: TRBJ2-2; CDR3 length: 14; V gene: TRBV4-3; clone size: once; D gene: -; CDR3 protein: CASRTGWNTGELFF; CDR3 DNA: TGCGCCAGTCGTACAGGGTGGAACACCGGGGAGCTGTTTTTT
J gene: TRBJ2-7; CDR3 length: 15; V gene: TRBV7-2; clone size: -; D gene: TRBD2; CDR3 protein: CASSLGGTIFVEQYF; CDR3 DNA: TGTGCCAGCAGCTTAGGTGGGACTATATTCGTAGAACAGTACTTC
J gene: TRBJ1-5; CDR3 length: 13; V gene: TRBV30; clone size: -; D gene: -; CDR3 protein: CAWRGQDTQPQHF; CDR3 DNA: TGTGCCTGGAGGGGGCAGGATACTCAGCCCCAGCATTTT
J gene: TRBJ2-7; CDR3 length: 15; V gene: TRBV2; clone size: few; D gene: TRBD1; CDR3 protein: CASSSFGQGADEQYF; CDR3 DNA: TGTGCCAGCAGTTCCTTTGGACAGGGGGCGGACGAGCAGTACTTC
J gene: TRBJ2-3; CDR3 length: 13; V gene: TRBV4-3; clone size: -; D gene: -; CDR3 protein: CASSRFRGDTQYF; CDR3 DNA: TGCGCCAGCAGCCGGTTTAGGGGTGATACGCAGTATTTT
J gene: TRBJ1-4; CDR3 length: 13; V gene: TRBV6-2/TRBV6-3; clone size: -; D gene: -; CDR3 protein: CASSYGAVEKLFF; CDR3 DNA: TGTGCCAGCAGTTACGGAGCGGTTGAAAAACTGTTTTTT
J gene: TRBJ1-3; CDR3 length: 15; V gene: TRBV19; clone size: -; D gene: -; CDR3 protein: CASIENSYSGNTIYF; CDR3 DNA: TGTGCCAGTATTGAGAACAGCTACTCTGGAAACACCATATATTTT
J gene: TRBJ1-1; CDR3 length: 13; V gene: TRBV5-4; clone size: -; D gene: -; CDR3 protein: CASKKGRGTEAFF; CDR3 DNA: TGTGCCAGCAAGAAGGGAAGGGGCACTGAAGCTTTCTTT
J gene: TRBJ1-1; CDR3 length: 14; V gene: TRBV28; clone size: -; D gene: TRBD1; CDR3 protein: CASSKQGWNTEAFF; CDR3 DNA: TGTGCCAGCAGTAAACAGGGGTGGAACACTGAAGCTTTCTTT
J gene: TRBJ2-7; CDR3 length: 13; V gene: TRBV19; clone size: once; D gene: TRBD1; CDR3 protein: CATRRQGAYEQYF; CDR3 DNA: TGTGCCACACGGAGACAGGGGGCGTACGAGCAGTACTTC